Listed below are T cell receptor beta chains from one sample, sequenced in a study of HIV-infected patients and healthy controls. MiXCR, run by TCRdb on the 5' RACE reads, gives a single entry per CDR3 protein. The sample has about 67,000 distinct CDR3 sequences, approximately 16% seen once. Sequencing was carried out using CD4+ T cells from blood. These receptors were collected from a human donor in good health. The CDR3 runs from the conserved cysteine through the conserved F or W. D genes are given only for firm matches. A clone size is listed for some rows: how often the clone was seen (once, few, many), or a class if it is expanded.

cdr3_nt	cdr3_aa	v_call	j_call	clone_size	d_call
TGTGCCAGTAGTATCCGGCAGGGGGACACTGAAGCTTTCTTT	CASSIRQGDTEAFF	TRBV19	TRBJ1-1	many	TRBD1
TGCAGTGCTAGTAGGTCGACTAGCGGTATCGATACGCAGTATTTT	CSASRSTSGIDTQYF	TRBV20-1	TRBJ2-3	NA	TRBD2
TGTGCCAGCAGGGGGACAGGGGGCGACTATGGCTACACCTTC	CASRGTGGDYGYTF	TRBV12-3/TRBV12-4	TRBJ1-2	NA	TRBD1
TGTGCCAGCAGCTCTAGATCCGGGGATCAGCCCCAGCATTTT	CASSSRSGDQPQHF	TRBV7-2	TRBJ1-5	few	NA
TGTGCCAGCAGCTTAGAGGGACTAGCGGGGCCGCAGTATTTT	CASSLEGLAGPQYF	TRBV7-2	TRBJ2-3	few	TRBD2
TGTGCCAGCAGTGGGGGTGCAGGGCGAGGCTATGAGCAGTTCTTC	CASSGGAGRGYEQFF	TRBV6-1	TRBJ2-1	NA	NA
TGTGCCAGCAGCTTGACCACCCCGACTGAAGCTTTCTTT	CASSLTTPTEAFF	TRBV12-3/TRBV12-4	TRBJ1-1	NA	NA
TGTGCCAGCAGTGAACGCCTAGCGGGTTTGAACACCGGGGAGCTGTTTTTT	CASSERLAGLNTGELFF	TRBV25-1	TRBJ2-2	few	TRBD2
TGCAGCGCTGAAACAGGAGTGGAAGAAAAACTGTTTTTT	CSAETGVEEKLFF	TRBV29-1	TRBJ1-4	NA	NA
TGTGCCAGCAGTATTGGGCCGACAGGAACCTCTGGGGCCAACGTCCTGACTTTC	CASSIGPTGTSGANVLTF	TRBV6-2/TRBV6-3	TRBJ2-6	NA	NA
TGTGCCAGCAGCTTAGGGCAGGGGAGTTCACCCCTCCACTTT	CASSLGQGSSPLHF	TRBV7-2	TRBJ1-6	many	NA
TGTGCCAGCAGCTGGGGACCGGGACCTGCCTATGGCTACACCTTC	CASSWGPGPAYGYTF	TRBV7-3	TRBJ1-2	few	NA
TGTGCCAGCAGGCCCACAGGGGCGGTTTTTACTGAAGCTTTCTTT	CASRPTGAVFTEAFF	TRBV28	TRBJ1-1	many	TRBD1
TGTGCCAGCAGCCCACGACTAGCGGGGGGGCCGGCAGATACGCAGTATTTT	CASSPRLAGGPADTQYF	TRBV7-9	TRBJ2-3	few	TRBD2
TGTGCCAGCAGCTTAGCAGGGGCACAGCCCCAGCATTTT	CASSLAGAQPQHF	TRBV7-8	TRBJ1-5	few	NA
TGTGCCAGCAAACTCCATGAAAAACTGTTTTTT	CASKLHEKLFF	TRBV6-5	TRBJ1-4	NA	NA
TGTGCCAGCTCCCCTGTTTACAATGAGCAGTTCTTC	CASSPVYNEQFF	TRBV6-2/TRBV6-3	TRBJ2-1	many	NA
TGCAGTGCTGGCCGGGACAGGGGGCTAGGGGAGCAGTACTTC	CSAGRDRGLGEQYF	TRBV20-1	TRBJ2-7	NA	TRBD1
TGCAGTGCTAGAGCAACCGAATTCTACACTGAAGCTTTCTTT	CSARATEFYTEAFF	TRBV20-1	TRBJ1-1	NA	NA
TGTGCCAGCACCTTTGGCGGGAGGGCCGCAGATACGCAGTATTTT	CASTFGGRAADTQYF	TRBV7-9	TRBJ2-3	few	TRBD2
TGTGCCAGCGGCAACTCAGATACGCAGTATTTT	CASGNSDTQYF	TRBV6-1	TRBJ2-3	NA	NA
TGTGCCAGCAGCTTAAGGCAGCCCCATCAGCCCCAGCATTTT	CASSLRQPHQPQHF	TRBV5-6	TRBJ1-5	NA	NA
TGTGCCAGCAGCCAAGACCCTCCGGGACTAGCGGGCACAGATACGCAGTATTTT	CASSQDPPGLAGTDTQYF	TRBV14	TRBJ2-3	few	TRBD2
TGTGCCAGCAGCCAAGATAGGAAGGGAAGAGGGGGCTACACCTTC	CASSQDRKGRGGYTF	TRBV4-2	TRBJ1-2	many	NA
TGTGCCAGCACTCAGCGGGAGAGGAACACCGGGGAGCTGTTTTTT	CASTQRERNTGELFF	TRBV6-2/TRBV6-3	TRBJ2-2	few	TRBD2
TGCAGTGACACTAGCGGGTTCTCCTACAATGAGCAGTTCTTC	CSDTSGFSYNEQFF	TRBV20-1	TRBJ2-1	NA	TRBD2
TGTGCCAGCAGTTTGGGCAGTCTATTAGGAAAACTGTTTTTT	CASSLGSLLGKLFF	TRBV28	TRBJ1-4	many	NA
TGCAGCGGTAAACAGGGGGCGAGCACTGAAGCTTTCTTT	CSGKQGASTEAFF	TRBV29-1	TRBJ1-1	NA	TRBD1
TGTGCCAGCAGCTTAGGCGTGTCAGATACGCAGTATTTT	CASSLGVSDTQYF	TRBV7-2	TRBJ2-3	many	NA
TGTGCCAGCAGTTTATTCGGATTGAACACTGAAGCTTTCTTT	CASSLFGLNTEAFF	TRBV6-5	TRBJ1-1	many	NA
TGTGCCAGCAGCGCCGGACACAGGGCTAACTATGGCTACACCTTC	CASSAGHRANYGYTF	TRBV5-6	TRBJ1-2	many	NA
TGTGCCAGCACCTACAGACAGGGCGAGACCCAGTACTTC	CASTYRQGETQYF	TRBV6-5	TRBJ2-5	few	TRBD1
TGCGCCAGCAGCCAGGCCGGGACAGGGGATCTTTCACCCCTCCACTTT	CASSQAGTGDLSPLHF	TRBV4-3	TRBJ1-6	NA	TRBD1
TGTGCCAGCTCCGTTCGAATGCTCAATGAGCAGTTCTTC	CASSVRMLNEQFF	TRBV2	TRBJ2-1	many	NA
TGTGCCAGCAGTTGGGGACTAGCGGGACTCCCAGATACGCAGTATTTT	CASSWGLAGLPDTQYF	TRBV6-2/TRBV6-3	TRBJ2-3	NA	TRBD2
TGTGCCAGCAGCGGACAGGTCAGCCTCTACGAGCAGTACTTC	CASSGQVSLYEQYF	TRBV6-6	TRBJ2-7	NA	TRBD1
TGTGCCAGTAGTATCCACACTGAAGCTTTCTTT	CASSIHTEAFF	TRBV19	TRBJ1-1	few	NA
TGTGCCACCAGCAGAGGGGGGGTAGCTGAGCAGTTCTTC	CATSRGGVAEQFF	TRBV15	TRBJ2-1	NA	NA
TGTGCCAGCAGCCTACCAGGGAACTCACCCCTCCACTTT	CASSLPGNSPLHF	TRBV5-6	TRBJ1-6	NA	NA
TGTGCCAGCAGCACCCTAATGGGCACAGATACGCAGTATTTT	CASSTLMGTDTQYF	TRBV28	TRBJ2-3	medium-sized	NA
TGTGCCAGCAGCTTAGAAAGGCTCTCGGGAGACTTAAAAAGAAAAGAGACCCAGTACTTC	CASSLERLSGDLKRKETQYF	TRBV7-9	TRBJ2-5	few	NA